A selection of T cell receptor beta chains follows, all from one sample in a study of low-dose radiotherapy and immunotherapy resistance in tumors. TCRdb re-analysed the reads in MiXCR, keeping a single row per CDR3 protein. The sample has about 71,000 distinct CDR3 sequences; more than 25% are singletons. This specimen consisted of PBMCs, obtained before treatment. These receptor sequences come from a female donor with ovarian cancer. The CDR3 runs from the conserved cysteine through the conserved F or W. The order of the fields is CDR3 DNA, CDR3 protein, CDR3 length, D gene, V gene, clone size, J gene. D genes are given only for firm matches. Not every row has a clone size; where given, it reads once, few, many or a size class.

TGTGCCAGCAGTGAATGGAATCAGCCCCAGCATTTT	CASSEWNQPQHF	12	NA	TRBV2	NA	TRBJ1-5
TGTGCCTGGAGTTTGGAGGGGGTTCCCAGAAATTCACCCCTCCACTTT	CAWSLEGVPRNSPLHF	16	NA	TRBV30	many	TRBJ1-6
TGTGCCAGCAGCTTAGCCTACAGCTACGAGCAGTACTTC	CASSLAYSYEQYF	13	NA	TRBV7-2	few	TRBJ2-7
TGTGCCAGCAGGACAGGGGGCCAAAATGGCTACACCTTC	CASRTGGQNGYTF	13	TRBD1	TRBV28	many	TRBJ1-2
TGTGCCAGCAGCGCCAAGGGGGTCGGGGCCAACGTCCTGACTTTC	CASSAKGVGANVLTF	15	NA	TRBV7-9	many	TRBJ2-6
TGCGCCAGCAGTCAACCCGAAGTCCCGGGACAGGGGGCGATGAACACCGGGGAGCTGTTTTTT	CASSQPEVPGQGAMNTGELFF	21	TRBD1	TRBV23-1	NA	TRBJ2-2
TGTGCCTGGAGCGCCTCCTCAGGGGGCACGCAGTATTTT	CAWSASSGGTQYF	13	TRBD1	TRBV30	many	TRBJ2-3
TGTGCCAGCAGTTCTACCGGGACGGGGAACACTGAAGCTTTCTTT	CASSSTGTGNTEAFF	15	NA	TRBV6-1	NA	TRBJ1-1
TGCGCCAGCAGTCAATCTCTAGCGGGATTACTCCGGAACTTC	CASSQSLAGLLRNF	14	TRBD2	TRBV23-1	many	TRBJ2-4
TGTGCCAGCAGCCCGTGGGACAGGGGGCAAAATCAGCCCCAGCATTTT	CASSPWDRGQNQPQHF	16	TRBD1	TRBV5-5	medium-sized	TRBJ1-5
TGTGCCAGCAGTTACGCGAACCAGGGGTGGGTAAATTCACCCCTCCACTTT	CASSYANQGWVNSPLHF	17	NA	TRBV6-5	many	TRBJ1-6
TGTGCCAGCAGTTACTCGATCGAGCAGTACTTC	CASSYSIEQYF	11	NA	TRBV6-2/TRBV6-3	NA	TRBJ2-7
TGTGCCAGCAGATCGGACAGGGCCACCTACGAGCAGTACTTC	CASRSDRATYEQYF	14	TRBD1	TRBV5-4	NA	TRBJ2-7
TGTGCCAGCTCACCAGGCCAGGCAGAGACCCAGTACTTC	CASSPGQAETQYF	13	NA	TRBV18	NA	TRBJ2-5
TGTGCCAGCAGCCCGGGACGGATTAACACCGGGGAGCTGTTTTTT	CASSPGRINTGELFF	15	NA	TRBV12-3/TRBV12-4	few	TRBJ2-2
TGTGCCTGGACAGGGGGCTACGAGCAGTACTTC	CAWTGGYEQYF	11	TRBD1	TRBV30	NA	TRBJ2-7
TGTGCCAGCAGCTTAAGCGGTTCTGCCTACTCTGGAAACACCATATATTTT	CASSLSGSAYSGNTIYF	17	NA	TRBV7-9	many	TRBJ1-3
TGTGCCAGCAGCCGTCCCGAAGCCCCCTACGAGCAGTACTTC	CASSRPEAPYEQYF	14	NA	TRBV2	few	TRBJ2-7
TGTGCCATCAGGGAGGACAGGGGGCTCGAGACCCAGTACTTC	CAIREDRGLETQYF	14	TRBD1	TRBV10-3	many	TRBJ2-5
TGTGCCAGTAGGCCGCAACGGGACGGTGTATCCGGGGAGCTGTTTTTT	CASRPQRDGVSGELFF	16	NA	TRBV19	many	TRBJ2-2
TGCAGCGTTGAAGATTATGTGGGGTCGACTCGCGAGCAGTACTTC	CSVEDYVGSTREQYF	15	NA	TRBV29-1	NA	TRBJ2-7
TGCGCCAGCAGCTTGGGGCTAGCGGGGGCCAACACCGGGGAGCTGTTTTTT	CASSLGLAGANTGELFF	17	TRBD2	TRBV5-1	many	TRBJ2-2
TGCAGTGCTAGTATCCGCTCAGATACGCAGTATTTT	CSASIRSDTQYF	12	NA	TRBV20-1	many	TRBJ2-3
TGCAGCGTGTACACCGGGACAGGGACGTTGAACTATGGCTACACCTTC	CSVYTGTGTLNYGYTF	16	TRBD1	TRBV29-1	NA	TRBJ1-2
TGTGCCAGCAGCCGCCGGGACGGTAATGGCTACACCTTC	CASSRRDGNGYTF	13	NA	TRBV27	many	TRBJ1-2
TGTGCCAGCAGTTTACCGGGGCGCGGCTACACCTTC	CASSLPGRGYTF	12	NA	TRBV12-3/TRBV12-4	few	TRBJ1-2
TGTGCCAGCAGCAACGGACAGGTTAATCAGCCCCAGCATTTT	CASSNGQVNQPQHF	14	TRBD1	TRBV5-6	NA	TRBJ1-5
TGTGCCAGCATAGAAGGACGGGTGAACACTGAAGCTTTCTTT	CASIEGRVNTEAFF	14	NA	TRBV6-4	NA	TRBJ1-1
TGTGCCAGCAGTTACGCATTGCACGCTGGAGCCGGGGAGCTGTTTTTT	CASSYALHAGAGELFF	16	NA	TRBV6-1	many	TRBJ2-2
TGCAGCCCGAGGACAGGCCTCGGAGGGGAGCTGTTTTTT	CSPRTGLGGELFF	13	TRBD1	TRBV29-1	NA	TRBJ2-2
TGTGCCAGCAGCAAACGGACGATGAACACTGAAGCTTTCTTT	CASSKRTMNTEAFF	14	NA	TRBV6-2/TRBV6-3	NA	TRBJ1-1
TGTGCCAGCATCCAGACAGGTGCTAGCACAGATACGCAGTATTTT	CASIQTGASTDTQYF	15	NA	TRBV3-1	many	TRBJ2-3
TGTGCCAGCAGTTACCGGGGCCCCCAGCCCCAGCATTTT	CASSYRGPQPQHF	13	NA	TRBV6-5	NA	TRBJ1-5
TGCGCCAGCAGCGCAGCCGGGACAGAGTGGGTCGAGCAGTACTTC	CASSAAGTEWVEQYF	15	TRBD1	TRBV5-1	many	TRBJ2-7
TGTGCCAGCAAGCTCCCAGGGCAGGGGGCGGGCACTGAAGCTTTCTTT	CASKLPGQGAGTEAFF	16	TRBD1	TRBV28	NA	TRBJ1-1
TGTGCCAGCAGGAAAGTAGGCAGGGGTATCCCAGATACGCAGTATTTT	CASRKVGRGIPDTQYF	16	NA	TRBV5-6	many	TRBJ2-3
TGCAGTGCTATACCCGACCTAGGGGGGAACAATCAGCCCCAGCATTTT	CSAIPDLGGNNQPQHF	16	NA	TRBV20-1	many	TRBJ1-5
TGTGCCAGCAGCAGGGACTCTTTCTACAATGAGCAGTTCTTC	CASSRDSFYNEQFF	14	NA	TRBV7-6	many	TRBJ2-1
TGTGCCAGCAGCCTCGGGGATGAAAAACTGTTTTTT	CASSLGDEKLFF	12	NA	TRBV5-4	many	TRBJ1-4
TGTGCCTGGAGTGTAATCGGCGGGAGTAACTACAATGAGCAGTTCTTC	CAWSVIGGSNYNEQFF	16	TRBD2	TRBV30	many	TRBJ2-1
TGCGCCAGCAGCTTGGTTGGGCGGGGCTCGGACGAGCAGTACTTC	CASSLVGRGSDEQYF	15	NA	TRBV5-1	once	TRBJ2-7
NA	CASSLDPGVNTGELFFF	17	NA	TRBV5-5	NA	TRBJ2-2
TGTGCCAGCAGCCAACGACTAGCGGGATTCAACACCGGGGAGCTGTTTTTT	CASSQRLAGFNTGELFF	17	TRBD2	TRBV5-5	NA	TRBJ2-2